The sequence of this T cell receptor (beta chain) was determined in a study of cytomegalovirus exposure and HLA in healthy donors. A multiplex PCR was run with 60 Vbeta primers and 13 Jbeta primers. Repertoires were generated with immunoSEQ multiplex PCR, while TCRdb's copy carries only in-frame clones and drops some. The sample carries under 150,000 clones, about 74% recorded once. The sample holds a few counts of this clone. Trimming cost V 0 bases and J 10 bases, with 21 bases left between them. Per the germline V gene, CDR1 is SQVTM and CDR2 is ANQGSEA. CDR3 length: 16 amino acids. What was sequenced was PBMCs. The chain uses TRBV29-1 and TRBJ1-4; the D gene is possibly TRBD1 (6 bases). The TCR originated in a woman aged 55-69 years in good health and CMV-seronegative. The CDR3 loop reads CSVEEVMAQGSGKLFF. The CDR3 DNA is TGCAGCGTTGAAGAGGTCATGGCACAGGGCAGCGGAAAACTGTTTTTT.